The 16 T cell receptor beta chains below were found in one sample sequenced in a study of shared clonotypes between healthy human individuals. Terminally differentiated effector memory CD45RA+ cells were left out of the naive CD8 fraction, which was CD45RO-negative and positively selected for CCR7. Using immunoSEQ multiplex PCR, the repertoire was profiled, and TCRdb retains in-frame clones only, with some absent. The sample has 1.5 million to 2.5 million clones, approximately 94% seen once; the top ten hold 1% to 1.5%. Sequenced sample: naive CD8+ T cells sorted from blood. Every receptor here comes from a man between 18 and 29 years old in good health.

Here the CDR3 reads CASSDRWSQPQHF. The CDR3 region has the DNA TGTGCCAGCAGTGACAGGTGGAGTCAGCCCCAGCATTTT. This sequence joins TRBV6-5 and TRBJ1-5; weak D call: TRBD1 (6 bases). CDR1 is MNHEY, CDR2 SVGAGI, per germline. Trimming pared 5 bases from V and 6 bases from J, leaving 11 bases between. The CDR3 is 13 amino acids.

As regards this clone: Other DNA variants within this sample encode the same CDR3. This chain connects TRBV5-6 to TRBJ2-7, with D perhaps assigned TRBD1 or TRBD2 (6 bases each). V shed 0 bases and J shed 3 bases, with 10 bases lying between them. Germline values: CDR1 SGHDT, CDR2 YYEEEE. This CDR3 comprises 14 residues. CDR3 loop: CASSLAGGSYEQYF. In DNA form, the CDR3 reads TGTGCCAGCAGCTTGGCCGGGGGCAGCTACGAGCAGTACTTC.

The CDR3 loop reads CASSHTRMTTTNEKLFF. The CDR3 nucleotides are TGTGCCAGCAGCCACACACGGATGACCACAACTAATGAAAAACTGTTTTTT. V is TRBV7-9 and J is TRBJ1-4; no reliable D call. This CDR3 region has 17 residues. Trimming cost V 5 bases and J 0 bases, with 16 bases left between them. Germline CDR1 is SEHNR and CDR2 is FQNEAQ (reference sequence).

This chain joins TRBV6-1 and TRBJ1-5, with D maybe TRBD1 (5 bases). This CDR3 is built from 16 residues. In germline, CDR1 is MNHNS, CDR2 SASEGT. V was pared by 3 bases and J by 0 bases, with 12 bases between. Here the CDR3 reads CASSDRESYSNQPQHF. For the CDR3, the DNA is TGTGCCAGCAGTGACAGGGAGTCTTATAGCAATCAGCCCCAGCATTTT.

This rearrangement joins TRBV2 to TRBJ2-5; possible D gene TRBD2, 5 bases. Trimming removed 3 bases from V and 2 bases from J, with 16 bases in between. The CDR3 loop spans 16 amino acids. Per germline, CDR1 SNHLY and CDR2 FYNNEI. The CDR3 DNA reads TGTGCCAGCAGTGATTCCCCCTTGAGCGGACAAGAGACCCAGTACTTC. This sequence encodes CASSDSPLSGQETQYF.

The chain uses TRBV4-1 and TRBJ2-1; D is ambiguous. Germline lookup yields CDR1 MGHRA and CDR2 YSYEKL. Between the trimmed V and J ends, which lost 1 base and 8 bases, there was a span of 9 bases. The CDR3 runs to 13 residues. The chain's CDR3 is CASSQGLMDEQFF. The CDR3 region has the DNA TGCGCCAGCAGCCAAGGTTTGATGGATGAGCAGTTCTTC.

This clone was observed once. The chain joins TRBV4-1 to TRBJ2-3, with D possibly TRBD2 on 6 matching bases. Between the trimmed V and J ends, which lost 0 bases and 1 base, there was a span of 17 bases. This CDR3 spans 18 amino acids. In germline, CDR1 is MGHRA, CDR2 YSYEKL. This CDR3 is CASSQDGWGEGRTDTQYF. The CDR3 coding sequence is TGCGCCAGCAGCCAAGATGGGTGGGGGGAAGGACGCACAGATACGCAGTATTTT.

J is TRBJ1-1 and V is TRBV29-1; D ambiguous. The length of the CDR3 is 12 residues. Trimming removed 4 bases from V and 4 bases from J, with 10 bases in between. CDR1 and CDR2 from the germline V gene are SQVTM and ANQGSEA. In DNA, the CDR3 is TGCAGCGTTGGAGATAGGAGCACTGAAGCTTTCTTT. Translating gives CSVGDRSTEAFF.

V is TRBV6-5 and J is TRBJ2-7, with 12 positions matching TRBD2. Germline-derived CDR1 and CDR2 are MNHEY and SVGAGI. V dropped 5 bases and J dropped 6; count of bases not matched to a gene: 8. The CDR3 consists of 15 residues. CDR3: CASSPSSGRAVEQYF. The CDR3 DNA sequence: TGTGCCAGCAGTCCCTCTAGCGGGAGGGCCGTCGAGCAGTACTTC.

This chain uses TRBV7-6 with TRBJ1-6, with D perhaps matching TRBD1 (5 bases). The CDR3 loop spans 17 amino acids. Germline values: CDR1 SGHVS, CDR2 FNYEAQ. V dropped 2 bases and J dropped 10 bases, with 21 bases sitting between them. This chain's CDR3 is CASSLTDYFGDGSPLHF. CDR3 in DNA: TGTGCCAGCAGCTTAACGGATTATTTTGGGGACGGGTCACCCCTCCACTTT. Supplemented by reference TRBV7-6 and TRBJ1-6, the full variable domain reads GAGVSQSPRYKVTKRGQDVALRCDPISGHVSLYWYRQALGQGPEFLTYFNYEAQQDKSGLPNDRFSAERPEGSISTLTIQRTEQRDSAMYRCASSLTDYFGDGSPLHFGNGTRLTVT.

CDR3 in amino acids: CATSRDLRDITNFGYTF. For the CDR3, the DNA is TGTGCCACCAGCAGAGATCTTCGGGACATAACTAATTTTGGCTACACCTTC. The rearrangement links TRBV15 to TRBJ1-2; D may be TRBD1 (6 bases). CDR1 and CDR2 from the germline V gene are LNHNV and YYDKDF (reference sequence). The V and J ends lost 0 bases and 7 bases respectively, with 21 bases between them. This CDR3 comprises 17 residues.

About this clone: This sample also contains other DNA sequences that code for the same CDR3. The genes are TRBV6-6 and TRBJ1-1; D gene unclear. V was clipped by 0 bases and J by 0 bases, with 5 bases between them. CDR3 length: 14 amino acids. The V gene's germline CDR1 is MNHNY and CDR2 SVGAGI (reference sequence). Written as DNA, the CDR3 is TGTGCCAGCAGTTACTCGGCGGTGAACACTGAAGCTTTCTTT. This encodes CASSYSAVNTEAFF.

The gene calls are TRBV6-6 and TRBJ2-1, with 8 bases matching TRBD1. Germline V CDR1 and CDR2: MNHNY, SVGAGI (reference sequence). The CDR3 length is 15 residues. V dropped 2 bases and J dropped 2; count of bases not matched to a gene: 2. CDR3 protein: CASSYPGQAYNEQFF. The CDR3 nucleotides are TGTGCCAGCAGTTACCCGGGACAGGCCTACAATGAGCAGTTCTTC.

The chain recombines TRBV5-1 with TRBJ2-1, with D uncertain. Per germline, CDR1 SGHRS and CDR2 YFSETQ. Trimming removed 7 bases from V and 0 bases from J, with 8 bases in between. The CDR3 totals 13 residues. CDR3 DNA: TGCGCCAGCGCCATGAGCTCCTACAATGAGCAGTTCTTC. It encodes CASAMSSYNEQFF.

This clone was seen just once. The chain is built from TRBV29-1 and TRBJ1-1; D may be TRBD1 (6 bases). The CDR3 is 13 amino acids. Trimming took 1 base from V and 5 from J, leaving 11 bases between them. Germline V CDR1 and CDR2: SQVTM, ANQGSEA. The CDR3 region has the DNA TGCAGCGTTGAAGGGGGGGCTTCGACTGAAGCTTTCTTT. This codes for CSVEGGASTEAFF.

The chain links TRBV7-6 to TRBJ2-1, with a possible D match to TRBD2 (6 bases). The germline V gene encodes CDR1 SGHVS and CDR2 FNYEAQ. The CDR3 runs 15 residues. Between the trimmed V and J ends, which lost 5 bases and 3 bases, there was a span of 14 bases. The CDR3 DNA reads TGTGCCAGCAGCCCAAGGGTAGCGGACTACAATGAGCAGTTCTTC. This gives the protein CASSPRVADYNEQFF.